A single sample gave rise to the 7 T cell receptor beta chains below, sequenced in a study of early stage breast cancer tumors. Profiling relied on immunoSEQ multiplex PCR, and the TCRdb table lists in-frame clones only, not all of them. The sample has tens of thousands of clones; approximately 84% are singletons. The sequenced sample was blood. These receptors all stem from a person aged 45 to 59 with breast cancer.

This chain links TRBV27 with TRBJ2-7, with a possible D match to TRBD1 (8 bases). This CDR3 region has 18 residues. Germline V lookup: CDR1 MNHEY, CDR2 SMNVEV (reference sequence). V was trimmed by 5 bases and J by 4 bases, leaving 27 bases between them. The CDR3 protein is CASSPHRGGTGVGYEQYF. In nucleotides, the CDR3 is TGTGCCAGCAGTCCTCATCGGGGAGGGACAGGAGTGGGATACGAGCAGTACTTC.

This chain joins TRBV21-1 and TRBJ1-3; the listed D gene, TRBD1, was not tested against the DNA. TRBV21-1 is deemed a pseudogene. CDR3 length equals 14 residues. CDR3 sequence: CASSNKQAGNTIYF. In DNA, the CDR3 is TGTGCCAGCAGCAACAAACAGGCTGGAAACACCATATATTTT.

The V gene is TRBV19, the J gene TRBJ2-2, with a possible D match to TRBD1 (5 bases). V was shortened by 3 bases and J by 5 bases, with 22 bases between the two germline ends. There are 18 residues in the CDR3. CDR1 and CDR2 from the germline V gene are LNHDA and SQIVND (reference sequence). The DNA of the CDR3 is TGTGCCAGTAGTATGAATCTGGTTATCAGGGTACGGACCGGGGAGCTGTTTTTT. Protein: CASSMNLVIRVRTGELFF.

The chain combines TRBV10-2 with TRBJ1-1; D is undetermined. The CDR3 loop spans 13 amino acids. Trimming took 6 bases from V and 4 from J, leaving 12 bases between them. Germline V gene lookup returns CDR1 WSHSY and CDR2 SAAADI. In DNA, the CDR3 is TGCGCCAGCAGGTTTGAGAGAATCACTGAAGCTTTCTTT. This encodes CASRFERITEAFF.

This chain uses TRBV5-1 with TRBJ1-3; no clear D. V was clipped by 1 base and J by 4 bases, with 9 bases between them. The V gene's germline CDR1 is SGHRS and CDR2 YFSETQ. The CDR3 sequence is 14 residues long. The CDR3 nucleotides read TGCGCCAGCAGCTTGACCGTGAACGGAAACACCATATATTTT. Translation: CASSLTVNGNTIYF. Together with reference TRBV5-1 and TRBJ1-3, the CDR3 gives the full variable domain: KAGVTQTPRYLIKTRGQQVTLSCSPISGHRSVSWYQQTPGQGLQFLFEYFSETQRNKGNFPGRFSGRQFSNSRSEMNVSTLELGDSALYLCASSLTVNGNTIYFGEGSWLTVV.

J is TRBJ2-1 and V is TRBV7-9, with D uncertain. The CDR3 has 14 amino acids. Germline values: CDR1 SEHNR, CDR2 FQNEAQ (reference sequence). V gave up 5 bases and J gave up 4 bases, with 12 bases separating them. The CDR3 here is CASSHVADYNEQFF. CDR3 in DNA: TGTGCCAGCAGCCACGTCGCAGATTACAATGAGCAGTTCTTC.

The chain employs TRBV19 and TRBJ2-4; 8 bases map to TRBD2. V lost 3 bases and J lost 0; bases outside the gene matches: 10. Looked up from germline, CDR1 is LNHDA and CDR2 is SQIVND (reference sequence). The CDR3 extends over 18 amino acids. The CDR3, as DNA: TGTGCCAGTAGTATGGCGCCGGGGGGGGATCTAGCCAAAAACATTCAGTACTTC. This translates into CASSMAPGGDLAKNIQYF.